The text below deals with one T cell receptor (beta chain). Antigen unknown. The naive CD8 fraction comprised CD45RO-negative cells positively selected for CCR7 and excluded terminally differentiated effector memory CD45RA+ cells. This specimen belongs to a study of shared clonotypes between healthy human individuals. Data came from immunoSEQ multiplex PCR; TCRdb stores just in-frame clones and leaves some out. This sample has fewer than 1 million clones, with approximately 96% found just once. Study conclusions and caveats: Generally, naive subsets came out with larger estimated richness than memory subsets. When naive CD4 clonotypes were compared across a few donors, approximately 5% were shared.

V lost 4 bases and J lost 3; bases outside the gene matches: 8. The CDR3 length is 16 residues. The germline V gene has CDR1 MNHEY and CDR2 SMNVEV (reference sequence). Specimen: naive CD8+ T cells sorted from blood. The chain couples TRBV27 to TRBJ2-1; 8 bases map to TRBD2. This clonotype was obtained from a man aged 25-45 years in good health. The CDR3 spells CASSSSEAGVYNEQFF. CDR3 nucleotide sequence: TGTGCCAGCAGTTCTTCTGAAGCGGGAGTCTACAATGAGCAGTTCTTC.